This TCR beta chain was sequenced during a study of shared clonotypes between healthy human individuals. CDR1 is SEHNR and CDR2 is FQNEAQ in the germline V gene (reference sequence). Between the trimmed V and J ends, which lost 4 bases and 17 bases, there was a span of 17 bases. This CDR3 is 12 amino acids long. The protocol was immunoSEQ multiplex PCR, while the TCRdb copy is restricted to in-frame clones and leaves out a portion. The sample holds around 500,000 clones; 79% are singletons and the top ten take less than 15%. This TCR was recovered from a woman between 40 and 50 years old in good health. Some clones in this sample may be carry-over from other donors' samples. The source material was PBMCs. The V and J genes are TRBV7-9 and TRBJ1-4; D ambiguous. The CDR3 nucleotides are TGTGCCAGCAGCTCTGACTGGTCGGACCCCTTTTTT. Translating it yields CASSSDWSDPFF.